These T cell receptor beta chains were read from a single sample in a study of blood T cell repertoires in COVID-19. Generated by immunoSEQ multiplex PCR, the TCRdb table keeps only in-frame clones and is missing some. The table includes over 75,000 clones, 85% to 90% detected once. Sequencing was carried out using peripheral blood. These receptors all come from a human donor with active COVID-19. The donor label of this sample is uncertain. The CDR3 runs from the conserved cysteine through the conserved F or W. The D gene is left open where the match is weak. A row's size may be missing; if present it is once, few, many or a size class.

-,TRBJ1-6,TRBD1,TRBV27,TGTGCCAGCAAGTACAGGGGGCCCAATTCACCCCTCCACTTT,CASKYRGPNSPLHF
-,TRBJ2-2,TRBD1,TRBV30,TGTGCCTGGACTGGTGGCAGGGGGCAGAACACCGGGGAGCTGTTTTTT,CAWTGGRGQNTGELFF
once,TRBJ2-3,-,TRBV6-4,TGTGCCAGCAGTGACCAGAGCACAGATACGCAGTATTTT,CASSDQSTDTQYF
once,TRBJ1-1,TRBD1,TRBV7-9,TGTGCCAGCAGCTCAAGACAGGGGATTGAAGCTTTCTTT,CASSSRQGIEAFF
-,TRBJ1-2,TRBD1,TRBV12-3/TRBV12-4,TGTGCCAGCGGACAGGGGTATGGCTACACCTTC,CASGQGYGYTF
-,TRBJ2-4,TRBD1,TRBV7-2,TGTGCCAGCAGCCTACGGGACAGCCAAGACATTCAGTACTTC,CASSLRDSQDIQYF
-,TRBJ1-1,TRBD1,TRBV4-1,TGCGCCAGCAGCATAACCGGGACAGTTAACACTGAAGCTTTCTTT,CASSITGTVNTEAFF
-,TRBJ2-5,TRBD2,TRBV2,TGTGCCAGCAGCGGACTAGCGGGGCAAGAGACCCAGTACTTC,CASSGLAGQETQYF
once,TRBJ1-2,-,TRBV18,TGTGCCAGCTCACCTTCAGGGGACGGCTACACCTTC,CASSPSGDGYTF
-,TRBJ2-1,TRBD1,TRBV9,TGTGCCAGCAGCGTAGTTGGGACAGACAATGAGCAGTTCTTC,CASSVVGTDNEQFF
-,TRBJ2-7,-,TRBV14,TGTGCCAGCAGCCAACACTACTCGCCTCTCGAGCAGTACTTC,CASSQHYSPLEQYF
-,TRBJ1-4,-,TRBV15,TGTGCCACCAGCAGAGACAGGGGCACTAATGAAAAACTGTTTTTT,CATSRDRGTNEKLFF
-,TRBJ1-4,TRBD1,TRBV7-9,TGTGCCAGCAGCTCCTCGGACAGGGCCCTGGGGAGGAATGAAAAACTGTTTTTT,CASSSSDRALGRNEKLFF
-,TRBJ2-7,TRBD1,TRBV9,TGTGCCAGCAGCGTAGGAGGAGGCCAGGGGGCAATCGAGCAGTACTTC,CASSVGGGQGAIEQYF
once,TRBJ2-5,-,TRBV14,TGTGCCAGCAGCCAGGGGAGATACCAAGAGACCCAGTACTTC,CASSQGRYQETQYF
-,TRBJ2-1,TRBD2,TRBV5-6,TGTGCCAGCAGCTTGGCCATACTAGCGGGGACAAATGAGCAGTTCTTC,CASSLAILAGTNEQFF
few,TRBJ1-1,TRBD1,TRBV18,TGTGCCAGCTCACAGGGACAGGTGAACACTGAAGCTTTCTTT,CASSQGQVNTEAFF
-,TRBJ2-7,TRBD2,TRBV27,TGTGCCAGCAGTTTTGGGGCGGGGGGCACCTACGAGCAGTACTTC,CASSFGAGGTYEQYF